This TCR beta chain is drawn from a study of PD-1 blockade in classical Hodgkin lymphoma. Notes on the study in general: In newly diagnosed patients, baseline TCR diversity was reportedly below that of healthy donors. Those starting nivolumab under 1 year post-ASCT were excluded. Before treatment, complete responders showed about the same diversity as newly diagnosed patients. Causes of the repertoire differences remain undefined, possibly disease activity or prior therapy.

There was relapse after autologous stem cell transplantation in every patient, and there was variation in brentuximab vedotin exposure. Purification of CD4+ T cells from thawed PBMCs was achieved by magnetic negative selection. As to this clone: The antigen is undetermined.

The assay was immunoSEQ multiplex PCR, and TCRdb's table has in-frame clones only and misses some. The data hold 4,000 or so clones, with roughly 90% observed a single time. This CDR3 is built from 14 residues. Germline CDR1 and CDR2: MNHNS and SASEGT. V was shortened by 2 bases and J by 0 bases, with 8 bases between the two germline ends. The TCR sequence derives from a human donor with classical Hodgkin lymphoma. The sequencing here drew on CD4+ T cells from blood, taken at baseline. The chain recombines TRBV6-1 with TRBJ2-7; D not certain. The CDR3 nucleotides are TGTGCCAGCAGTGAAATGCCTGTCTCCTACGAGCAGTACTTC. Protein product: CASSEMPVSYEQYF.